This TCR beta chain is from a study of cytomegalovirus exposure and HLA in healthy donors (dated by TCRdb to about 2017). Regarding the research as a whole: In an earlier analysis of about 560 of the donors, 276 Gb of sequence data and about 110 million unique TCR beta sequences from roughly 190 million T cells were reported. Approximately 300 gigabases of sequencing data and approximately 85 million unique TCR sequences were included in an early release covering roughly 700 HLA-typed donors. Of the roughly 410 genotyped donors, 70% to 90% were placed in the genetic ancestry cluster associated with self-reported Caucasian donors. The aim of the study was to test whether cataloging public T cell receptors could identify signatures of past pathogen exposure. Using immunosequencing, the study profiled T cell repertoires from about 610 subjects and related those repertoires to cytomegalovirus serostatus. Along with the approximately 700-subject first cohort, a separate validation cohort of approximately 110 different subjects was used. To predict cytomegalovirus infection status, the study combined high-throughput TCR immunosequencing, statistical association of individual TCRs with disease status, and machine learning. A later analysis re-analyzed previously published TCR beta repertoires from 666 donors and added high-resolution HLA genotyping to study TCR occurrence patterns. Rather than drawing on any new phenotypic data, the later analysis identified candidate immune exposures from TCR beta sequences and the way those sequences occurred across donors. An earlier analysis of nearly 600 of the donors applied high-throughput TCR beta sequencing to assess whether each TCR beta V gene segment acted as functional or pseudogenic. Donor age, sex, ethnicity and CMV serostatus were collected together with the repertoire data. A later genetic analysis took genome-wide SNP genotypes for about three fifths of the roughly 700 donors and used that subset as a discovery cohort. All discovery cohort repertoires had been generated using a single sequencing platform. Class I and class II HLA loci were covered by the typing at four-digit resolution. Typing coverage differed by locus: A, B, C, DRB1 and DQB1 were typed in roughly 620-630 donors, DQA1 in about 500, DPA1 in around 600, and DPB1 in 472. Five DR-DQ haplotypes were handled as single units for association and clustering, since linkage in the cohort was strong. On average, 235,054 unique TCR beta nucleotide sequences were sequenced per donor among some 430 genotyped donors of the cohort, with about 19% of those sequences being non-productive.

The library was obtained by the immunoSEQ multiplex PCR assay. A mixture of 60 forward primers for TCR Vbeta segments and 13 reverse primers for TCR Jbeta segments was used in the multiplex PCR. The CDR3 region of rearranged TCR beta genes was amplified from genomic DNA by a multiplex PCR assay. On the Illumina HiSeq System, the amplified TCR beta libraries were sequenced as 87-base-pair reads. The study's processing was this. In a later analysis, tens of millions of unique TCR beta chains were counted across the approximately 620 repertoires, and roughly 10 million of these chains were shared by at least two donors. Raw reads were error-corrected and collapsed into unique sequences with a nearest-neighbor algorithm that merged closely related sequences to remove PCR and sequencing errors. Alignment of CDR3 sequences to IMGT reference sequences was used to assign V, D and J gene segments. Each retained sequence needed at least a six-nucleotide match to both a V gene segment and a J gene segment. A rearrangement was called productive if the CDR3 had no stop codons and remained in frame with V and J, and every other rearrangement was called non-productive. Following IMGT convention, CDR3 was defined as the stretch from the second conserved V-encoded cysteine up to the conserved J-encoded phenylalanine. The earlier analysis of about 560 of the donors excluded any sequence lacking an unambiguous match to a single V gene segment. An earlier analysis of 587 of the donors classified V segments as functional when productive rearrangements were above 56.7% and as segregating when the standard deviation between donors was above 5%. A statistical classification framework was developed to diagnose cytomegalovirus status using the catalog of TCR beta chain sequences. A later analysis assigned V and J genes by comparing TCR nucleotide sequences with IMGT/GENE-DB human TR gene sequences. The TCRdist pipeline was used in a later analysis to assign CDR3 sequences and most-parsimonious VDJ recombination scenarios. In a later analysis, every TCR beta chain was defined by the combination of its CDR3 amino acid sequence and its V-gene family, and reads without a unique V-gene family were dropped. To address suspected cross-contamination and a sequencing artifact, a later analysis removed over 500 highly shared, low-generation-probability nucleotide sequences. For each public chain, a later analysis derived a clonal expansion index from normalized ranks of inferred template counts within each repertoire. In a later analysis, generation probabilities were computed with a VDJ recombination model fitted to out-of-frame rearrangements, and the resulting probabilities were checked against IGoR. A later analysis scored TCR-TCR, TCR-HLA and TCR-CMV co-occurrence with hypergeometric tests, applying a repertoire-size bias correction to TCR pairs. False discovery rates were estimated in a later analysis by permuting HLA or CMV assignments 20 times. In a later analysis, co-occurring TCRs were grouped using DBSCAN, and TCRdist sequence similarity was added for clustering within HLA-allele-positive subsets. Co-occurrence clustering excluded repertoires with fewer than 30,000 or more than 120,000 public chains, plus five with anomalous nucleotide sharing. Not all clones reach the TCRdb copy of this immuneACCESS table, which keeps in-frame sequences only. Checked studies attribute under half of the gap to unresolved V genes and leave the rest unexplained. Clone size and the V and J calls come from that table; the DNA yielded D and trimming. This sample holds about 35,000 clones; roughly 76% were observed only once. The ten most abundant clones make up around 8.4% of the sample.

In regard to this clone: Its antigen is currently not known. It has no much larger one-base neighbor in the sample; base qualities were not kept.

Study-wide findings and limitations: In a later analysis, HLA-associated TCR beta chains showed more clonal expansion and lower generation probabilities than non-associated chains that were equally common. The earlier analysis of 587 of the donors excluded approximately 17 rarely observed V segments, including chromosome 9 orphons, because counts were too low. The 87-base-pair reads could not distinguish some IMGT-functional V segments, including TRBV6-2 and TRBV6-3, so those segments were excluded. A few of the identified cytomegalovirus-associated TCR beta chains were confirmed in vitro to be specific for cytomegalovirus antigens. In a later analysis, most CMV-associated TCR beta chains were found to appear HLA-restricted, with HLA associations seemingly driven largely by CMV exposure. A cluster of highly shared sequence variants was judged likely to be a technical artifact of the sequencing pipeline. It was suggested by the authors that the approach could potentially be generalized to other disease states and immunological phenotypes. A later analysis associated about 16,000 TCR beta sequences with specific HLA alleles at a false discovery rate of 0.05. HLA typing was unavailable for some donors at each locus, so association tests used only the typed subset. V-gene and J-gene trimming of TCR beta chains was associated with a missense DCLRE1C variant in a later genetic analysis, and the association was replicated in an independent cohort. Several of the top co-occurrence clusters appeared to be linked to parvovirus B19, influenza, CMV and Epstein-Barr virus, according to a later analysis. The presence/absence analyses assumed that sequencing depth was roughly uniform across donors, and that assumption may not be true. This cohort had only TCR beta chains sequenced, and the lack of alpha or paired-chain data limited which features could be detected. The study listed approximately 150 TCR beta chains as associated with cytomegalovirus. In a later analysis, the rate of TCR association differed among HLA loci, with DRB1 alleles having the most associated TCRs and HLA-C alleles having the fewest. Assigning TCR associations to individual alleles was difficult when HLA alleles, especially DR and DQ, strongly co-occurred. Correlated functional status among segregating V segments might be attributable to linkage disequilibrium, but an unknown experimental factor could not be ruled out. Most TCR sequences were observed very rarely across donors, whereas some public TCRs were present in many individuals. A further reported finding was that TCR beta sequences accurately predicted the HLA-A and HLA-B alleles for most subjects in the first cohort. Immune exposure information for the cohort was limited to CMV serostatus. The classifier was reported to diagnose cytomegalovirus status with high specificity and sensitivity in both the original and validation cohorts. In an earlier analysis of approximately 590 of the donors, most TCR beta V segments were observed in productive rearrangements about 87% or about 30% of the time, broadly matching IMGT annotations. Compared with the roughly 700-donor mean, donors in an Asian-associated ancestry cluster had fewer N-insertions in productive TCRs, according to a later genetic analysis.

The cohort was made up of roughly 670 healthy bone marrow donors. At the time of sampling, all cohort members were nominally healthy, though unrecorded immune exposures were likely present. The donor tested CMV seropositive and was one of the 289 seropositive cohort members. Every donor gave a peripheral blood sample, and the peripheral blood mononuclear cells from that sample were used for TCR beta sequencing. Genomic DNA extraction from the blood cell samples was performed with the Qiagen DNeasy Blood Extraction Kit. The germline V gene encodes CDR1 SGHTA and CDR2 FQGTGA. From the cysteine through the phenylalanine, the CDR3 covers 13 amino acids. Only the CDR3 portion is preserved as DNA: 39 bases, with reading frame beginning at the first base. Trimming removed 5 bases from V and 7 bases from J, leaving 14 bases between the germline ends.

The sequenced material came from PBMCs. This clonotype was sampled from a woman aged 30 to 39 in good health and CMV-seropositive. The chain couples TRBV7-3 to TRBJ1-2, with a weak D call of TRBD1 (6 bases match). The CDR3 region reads CASSIQGEGGYTF. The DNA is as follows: TGTGCCAGCAGCATACAGGGAGAAGGTGGCTACACCTTC.